Below are 2 T cell receptor beta chains sequenced from a single sample in a study of blood T cell repertoires in COVID-19. The assay was immunoSEQ multiplex PCR, and TCRdb's table has in-frame clones only and misses some. The sample records more than 200,000 clones, roughly 87% being singletons. The sequenced sample consisted of peripheral blood. These receptors were taken from a man aged 18 to 30 with active or convalescent COVID-19.

Only one count was recorded for this clone. The CDR3 DNA reads as TGTGCCAGCAGCTTAGTAGCTAGCGGGAGGCTCGAGCAGTACTTC. Translated: CASSLVASGRLEQYF. The gene calls are TRBV7-2 and TRBJ2-7, with 11 bases fitting TRBD2. V dropped 1 base and J dropped 6; count of bases not matched to a gene: 5. The CDR3 consists of 15 residues. Germline assignment: CDR1 SGHTA and CDR2 FQGNSA.

The chain is built from TRBV2 and TRBJ2-2; the D gene is possibly TRBD2 (7 bases). Germline lookup yields CDR1 SNHLY and CDR2 FYNNEI. CDR3 length equals 13 residues. V was clipped by 6 bases and J by 5 bases, with 10 bases between them. The CDR3 bases are TGTGCCAGCAGGGGAGGGGGTACCGGGGAGCTGTTTTTT. It specifies CASRGGGTGELFF.